This T cell receptor (beta chain) is from a study of blood T cell repertoires in COVID-19 (dated by TCRdb to the early 2020s). General notes on the study: The collaborator samples originated in the United States, Italy and Spain and spanned the acute and convalescent phases of COVID-19. The prospective study material was composed of cDNA or gDNA derived from T cells, B-cell-depleted T cells, or PBMCs. The dataset comprised deeply sampled blood TCRbeta repertoires from subjects exposed to, actively infected with, or recovered from COVID-19. HLA class I and class II types, where available, came from metadata supplied by the sample provider rather than from assay-based typing. A de-identified subject ID, COVID-19 status, age in years and sex were almost always included in the sample metadata. The samples were drawn from the first 160 participants of the ongoing ImmuneRACE study and from 950 to 1,500 subjects provided by 6 global collaborators. The repertoires were made available in a free public database intended to serve as a resource for research on the immune response to SARS-CoV-2.

Collaborating institutions collected whole blood in K2EDTA tubes following their own protocols. Collaborator samples were shipped for TCRbeta analysis as frozen whole blood, isolated PBMCs, or DNA extracted from either sample type. TCRbeta CDR3 regions were amplified from genomic DNA using the immunoSEQ Assay, a bias-controlled multiplex PCR. In the original analysis: The number of nucleated cells in each sample was estimated by amplification of reference gene primers within the assay. Sequence reads were collapsed and filtered to measure the absolute abundance of every unique TCRbeta CDR3 rearrangement. For each sample, productive Simpson clonality was calculated as the square root of Simpson's diversity index over productive rearrangements. This immuneACCESS table, as held by TCRdb, lists in-frame sequences with V and J called but not all clones. Of the missing ones, under half trace to an unresolved V gene in checked studies; the others have no known cause. V and J calls and clone size are as listed in that table; D and trimming were resolved from the DNA. The sample profile shows 120,000 or so clones; about 80% of them were found once. The top ten constitute around 25% of the sample.

There are 14 amino acids in the CDR3, from cysteine to phenylalanine inclusive. Kept here is only the CDR3 DNA, which spans 42 bases and is read in frame from base 1. V is pruned by 6 bases and J by 9 bases, leaving 10 bases of the junction without a gene match. According to the germline V gene, CDR1 reads SGHDT and CDR2 reads YYEEEE. Broader findings and caveats from the paper: The amount of clinical and demographic metadata varied by source and participant and was provided uncurated.

With regard to this clone: Its target antigen remains unknown. No base qualities exist here, and no much larger clone lies one base off it.

The specimen sequenced was peripheral blood. The sequence derives from a human donor in a cohort sampled during active COVID-19. Here the chain combines TRBV5-6 and TRBJ2-4; TRBD1 matches 9 bases in the middle. The CDR3: CASNSGQGIGIQYF. The bases are TGTGCCAGCAACTCGGGACAGGGAATTGGCATTCAGTACTTC.